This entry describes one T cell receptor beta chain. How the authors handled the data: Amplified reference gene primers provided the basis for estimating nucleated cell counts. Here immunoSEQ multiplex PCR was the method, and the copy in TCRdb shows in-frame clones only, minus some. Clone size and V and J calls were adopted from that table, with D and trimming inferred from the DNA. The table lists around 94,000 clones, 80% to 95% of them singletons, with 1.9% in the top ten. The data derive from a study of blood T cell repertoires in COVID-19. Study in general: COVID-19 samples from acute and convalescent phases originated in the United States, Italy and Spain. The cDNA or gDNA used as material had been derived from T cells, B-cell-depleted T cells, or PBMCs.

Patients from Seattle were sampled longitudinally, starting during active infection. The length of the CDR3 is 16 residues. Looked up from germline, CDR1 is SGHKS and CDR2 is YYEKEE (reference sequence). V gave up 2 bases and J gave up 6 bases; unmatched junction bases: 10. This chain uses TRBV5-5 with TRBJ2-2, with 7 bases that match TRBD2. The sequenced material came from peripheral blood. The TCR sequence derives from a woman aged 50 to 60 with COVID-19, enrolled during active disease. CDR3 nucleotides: TGTGCCAGCAGCTTAAAATTCAGGGAGGGACCCGGGGAGCTGTTTTTT. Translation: CASSLKFREGPGELFF. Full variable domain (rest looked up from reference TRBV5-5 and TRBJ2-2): DAGVTQSPTHLIKTRGQQVTLRCSPISGHKSVSWYQQVLGQGPQFIFQYYEKEERGRGNFPDRFSARQFPNYSSELNVNALLLGDSALYLCASSLKFREGPGELFFGEGSRLTVL.